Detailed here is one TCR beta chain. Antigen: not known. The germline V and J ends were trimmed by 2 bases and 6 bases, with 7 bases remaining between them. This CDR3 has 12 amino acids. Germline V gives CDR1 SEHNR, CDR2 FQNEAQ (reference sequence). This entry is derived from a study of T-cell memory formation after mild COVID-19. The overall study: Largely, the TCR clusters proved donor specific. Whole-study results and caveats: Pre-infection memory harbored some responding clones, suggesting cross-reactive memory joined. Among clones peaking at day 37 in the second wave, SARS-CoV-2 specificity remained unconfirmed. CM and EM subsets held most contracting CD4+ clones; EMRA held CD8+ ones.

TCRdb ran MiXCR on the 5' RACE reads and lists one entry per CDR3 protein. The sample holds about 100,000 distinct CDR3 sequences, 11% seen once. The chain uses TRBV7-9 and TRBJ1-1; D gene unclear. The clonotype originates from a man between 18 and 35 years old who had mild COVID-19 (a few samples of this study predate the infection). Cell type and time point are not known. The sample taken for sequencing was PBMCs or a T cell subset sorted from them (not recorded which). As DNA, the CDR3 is TGTGCCAGCAGCTTAAAGGCATCTGAAGCTTTCTTT. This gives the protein CASSLKASEAFF.